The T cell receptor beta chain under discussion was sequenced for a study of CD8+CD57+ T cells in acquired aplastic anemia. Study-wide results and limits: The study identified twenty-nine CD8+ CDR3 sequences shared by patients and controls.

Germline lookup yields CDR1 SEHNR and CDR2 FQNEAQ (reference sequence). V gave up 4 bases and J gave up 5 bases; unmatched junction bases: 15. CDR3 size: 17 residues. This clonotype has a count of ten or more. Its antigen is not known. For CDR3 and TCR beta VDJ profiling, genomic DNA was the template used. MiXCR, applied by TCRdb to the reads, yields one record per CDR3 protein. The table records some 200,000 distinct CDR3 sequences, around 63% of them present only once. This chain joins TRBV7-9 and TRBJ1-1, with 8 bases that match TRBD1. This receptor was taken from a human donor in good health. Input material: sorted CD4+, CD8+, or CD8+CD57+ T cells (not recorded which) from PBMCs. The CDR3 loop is CASSSNRQGWVSTEAFF. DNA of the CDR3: TGTGCCAGCAGCTCAAATCGACAGGGGTGGGTGTCGACTGAAGCTTTCTTT.